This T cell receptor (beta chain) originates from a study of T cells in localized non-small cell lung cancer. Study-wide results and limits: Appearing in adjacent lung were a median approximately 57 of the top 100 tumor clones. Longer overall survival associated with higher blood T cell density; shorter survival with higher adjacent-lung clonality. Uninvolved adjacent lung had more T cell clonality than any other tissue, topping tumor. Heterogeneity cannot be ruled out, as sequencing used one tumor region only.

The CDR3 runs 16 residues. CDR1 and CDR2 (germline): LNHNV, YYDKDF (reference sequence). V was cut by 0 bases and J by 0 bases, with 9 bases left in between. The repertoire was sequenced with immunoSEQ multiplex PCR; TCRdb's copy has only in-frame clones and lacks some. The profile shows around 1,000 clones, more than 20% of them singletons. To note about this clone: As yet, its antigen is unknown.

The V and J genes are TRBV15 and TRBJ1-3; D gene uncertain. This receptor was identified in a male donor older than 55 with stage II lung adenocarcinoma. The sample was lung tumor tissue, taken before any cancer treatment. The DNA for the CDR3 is TGTGCCACCAGCAGAGATCGGGGATTCTCTGGAAACACCATATATTTT. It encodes CATSRDRGFSGNTIYF.